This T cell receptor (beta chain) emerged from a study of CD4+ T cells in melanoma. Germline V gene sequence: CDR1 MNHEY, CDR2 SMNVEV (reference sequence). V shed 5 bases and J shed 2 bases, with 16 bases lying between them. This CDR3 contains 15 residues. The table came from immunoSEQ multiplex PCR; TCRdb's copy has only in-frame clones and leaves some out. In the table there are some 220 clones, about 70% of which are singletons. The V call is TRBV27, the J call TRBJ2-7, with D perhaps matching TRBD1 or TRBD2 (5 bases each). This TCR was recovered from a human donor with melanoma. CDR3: CASSLRDLLTYEQYF. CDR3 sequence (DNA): TGTGCCAGCAGTCTCCGGGACCTCTTAACCTACGAGCAGTACTTC.